The next 24 T cell receptor beta chains were all read from a single sample in a study of PD-1 blockade in classical Hodgkin lymphoma. Profiling relied on immunoSEQ multiplex PCR, and the TCRdb table lists in-frame clones only, not all of them. The table records under 80,000 clones, nearly 95% of them present only once. Time point denoted: newly diagnosed, previously untreated cHL patient sample. Sequencing was done on a sample of peripheral blood mononuclear cells (PBMCs). These receptors came from a human donor with classical Hodgkin lymphoma.

On this clone: At one boundary the junction diverges from the germline segment, which might be a read error. This chain joins TRBV2 and TRBJ2-7; D is possibly TRBD1 or TRBD2 (5 bases each). Germline values: CDR1 SNHLY, CDR2 FYNNEI. There are 15 residues in the CDR3. The CDR3 sequence is CATSLGETPWYEQYF. The CDR3 bases are TGTGCCACCAGTCTAGGGGAGACACCGTGGTACGAGCAGTACTTC.

This chain's CDR3 is CASSPRLELTPSYGYTF. CDR3 bases: TGCGCCAGCAGCCCACGATTGGAGCTGACCCCCTCTTACGGCTACACCTTC. The V and J genes are TRBV5-1 and TRBJ1-2; no definite D call. The CDR3 spans 17 residues. Germline loops: CDR1 SGHRS, CDR2 YFSETQ. The V end lost 4 bases, the J end lost 8 bases, and 27 bases lay between the germline ends.

This chain links TRBV2 with TRBJ1-3, with 7 bases that match TRBD1. There are 15 residues in the CDR3. The J segment lost 9 bases and the V segment lost 7 bases, leaving 15 bases of the junction unmatched. The germline V gene has CDR1 SNHLY and CDR2 FYNNEI. The CDR3 region is CASTLDRLRGSTIYF. CDR3 sequence (DNA): TGTGCCAGCACCTTGGACAGGCTCAGAGGGAGCACCATATATTTT. Combining the CDR3 with reference TRBV2 and TRBJ1-3 gives the whole variable domain EPEVTQTPSHQVTQMGQEVILRCVPISNHLYFYWYRQILGQKVEFLVSFYNNEISEKSEIFDDQFSVERPDGSNFTLKIRSTKLEDSAMYFCASTLDRLRGSTIYFGEGSWLTVV.

In this sample, this clone turned up once. The chain employs TRBV6-5 and TRBJ2-7; 10 bases match TRBD2. The CDR3 is 15 residues long. V shed 5 bases and J 3 bases; nucleotides not matched to a gene: 7. Looked up from germline, CDR1 is MNHEY and CDR2 is SVGAGI. The CDR3 spells CASSLLAGVNYEQYF. CDR3 DNA sequence: TGTGCCAGCAGTCTTCTAGCGGGAGTTAACTACGAGCAGTACTTC.

This clone was detected only once. J is TRBJ1-4 and V is TRBV5-1; D ambiguous. Trimming cost V 0 bases and J 0 bases, with 6 bases left between them. Germline CDR1 SGHRS, CDR2 YFSETQ. The CDR3 contains 15 residues. The CDR3 DNA reads as TGCGCCAGCAGCTTGGACGGGACAACTAATGAAAAACTGTTTTTT. Encoded protein: CASSLDGTTNEKLFF.

The chain combines TRBV7-9 with TRBJ2-7; weak D call: TRBD2 (5 bases). The length of the CDR3 is 15 residues. With 3 bases removed from V and 6 bases from J, the gap between germline ends came to 18 bases. Germline V gene data show CDR1 as SEHNR and CDR2 as FQNEAQ (reference sequence). The CDR3 sequence: CASSLASGSPREQYF. The CDR3 DNA follows: TGTGCCAGCAGCTTGGCCTCGGGGAGCCCCCGCGAGCAGTACTTC.

The rearrangement links TRBV4-3 to TRBJ2-7; possibly TRBD1 for D (5 bases). CDR3 size: 19 residues. Germline V gene lookup returns CDR1 LGHNA and CDR2 YSLEER. V shed 0 bases and J shed 0 bases, with 21 bases lying between them. The DNA for the CDR3 is TGCGCCAGCAGCCAAGAAGAAATGGGTGCTGGGGCTCCCTCCTACGAGCAGTACTTC. It codes for CASSQEEMGAGAPSYEQYF.

The genes are TRBV28 and TRBJ2-7; no definite D call. Trimming cost V 8 bases and J 6 bases, with 2 bases left between them. The V gene's germline CDR1 is MDHEN and CDR2 SYDVKM. CDR3 length: 8 amino acids. The CDR3 loop reads CASGEQYF. CDR3 nucleotides: TGTGCCAGCGGCGAGCAGTACTTC.

The CDR3 region is CASSQPGQGRYTEAFF. The CDR3 nucleotides read TGCGCCAGCAGCCAGCCGGGACAGGGCCGGTACACTGAAGCTTTCTTT. V is TRBV4-1 and J is TRBJ1-1; TRBD1 agrees at 9 bases. The CDR3 sequence is 16 residues long. The V gene end was trimmed by 3 bases and the J gene end by 3 bases; junction bases not matched to a gene: 8. In germline, CDR1 is MGHRA, CDR2 YSYEKL.

This chain connects TRBV18 to TRBJ2-1, with D uncertain. V was shortened by 4 bases and J by 8 bases, with 18 bases between the two germline ends. The CDR3 is 15 residues long. The germline CDR1 and CDR2 sequences are KGHSH and LQKENI. CDR3 amino acids: CASSLPGRAVDEQFF. CDR3 sequence (DNA): TGTGCCAGCTCACTTCCCGGACGGGCGGTAGATGAGCAGTTCTTC.

This clone has a single count. This chain links TRBV18 with TRBJ2-1; D not certain. The V end was cut by 3 bases, the J end by 9 bases, with 12 bases between. CDR1 is KGHSH and CDR2 is LQKENI in the germline V gene. This CDR3 region has 13 residues. The chain's CDR3 is CASSPRTGGEQFF. The CDR3 nucleotides are TGTGCCAGCTCACCCCGGACGGGTGGTGAGCAGTTCTTC.

This chain connects TRBV15 to TRBJ2-2, with D perhaps TRBD1 (5 bases). Trimming left V 4 bases short and J 6 bases short, with 12 bases between. The CDR3 has 14 amino acids. From germline, CDR1 is LNHNV and CDR2 YYDKDF (reference sequence). CDR3 protein: CATSTEIQAGELFF. Here the CDR3 DNA reads TGTGCCACCAGCACAGAGATACAGGCCGGGGAGCTGTTTTTT.

The chain combines TRBV28 with TRBJ2-3; D perhaps matches TRBD2 (5 bases). Between the trimmed V and J ends, which lost 1 base and 5 bases, there was a span of 7 bases. The germline V gene has CDR1 MDHEN and CDR2 SYDVKM. The CDR3 runs 13 residues. CDR3 sequence: CASSLLDLDTQYF. The CDR3 nucleotides read TGTGCCAGCAGTTTATTGGACTTAGATACGCAGTATTTT. The whole variable domain, remainder taken from reference TRBV28 and TRBJ2-3, is DVKVTQSSRYLVKRTGEKVFLECVQDMDHENMFWYRQDPGLGLRLIYFSYDVKMKEKGDIPEGYSVSREKKERFSLILESASTNQTSMYLCASSLLDLDTQYFGPGTRLTVL.

This chain uses TRBV14 with TRBJ1-6; D ambiguous. This CDR3 spans 16 amino acids. Trimming left V 4 bases short and J 0 bases short, with 10 bases between. Germline CDR1 reads SGHDN; CDR2 reads FVKESK. The CDR3 loop reads CASSPLGSSYNSPLHF. The CDR3 DNA follows: TGTGCCAGCAGCCCTCTTGGCAGCTCCTATAATTCACCCCTCCACTTT. The full variable domain, in which reference TRBV14 and TRBJ1-6 provide the parts outside the CDR3, is EAGVTQFPSHSVIEKGQTVTLRCDPISGHDNLYWYRRVMGKEIKFLLHFVKESKQDESGMPNNRFLAERTGGTYSTLKVQPAELEDSGVYFCASSPLGSSYNSPLHFGNGTRLTVT.

The chain employs TRBV9 and TRBJ2-3; D might be TRBD1 (6 bases). There are 13 residues in the CDR3. V was clipped by 4 bases and J by 8 bases, with 14 bases between them. The germline V gene has CDR1 SGDLS and CDR2 YYNGEE. The CDR3 is CASSPALRGTQYF. The CDR3 nucleotides are TGTGCCAGCAGCCCAGCCCTCAGGGGTACGCAGTATTTT. Full variable domain (outside the CDR3, taken from reference TRBV9 and TRBJ2-3): DSGVTQTPKHLITATGQRVTLRCSPRSGDLSVYWYQQSLDQGLQFLIQYYNGEERAKGNILERFSAQQFPDLHSELNLSSLELGDSALYFCASSPALRGTQYFGPGTRLTVL.

This chain links TRBV20-1 with TRBJ1-4; D ambiguous. Deletions cut 6 bases from V and 6 bases from J, with 8 bases between. This CDR3 has 11 residues. The germline V gene encodes CDR1 DFQATT and CDR2 SNEGSKA (reference sequence). The CDR3 bases are TGCAGTGCCCCCGAAGATGAAAAACTGTTTTTT. Translating gives CSAPEDEKLFF.

V and J are TRBV6-5 and TRBJ2-7, with no clear D. Germline CDR1 reads MNHEY; CDR2 reads SVGAGI. CDR3 length equals 13 residues. V was trimmed by 5 bases and J by 0 bases, leaving 8 bases between them. The chain's CDR3 is CASSRPSSYEQYF. In DNA, the CDR3 is TGTGCCAGCAGTCGACCTAGCTCCTACGAGCAGTACTTC.

This chain links TRBV5-5 with TRBJ1-2, with 7 bases matching TRBD1. This CDR3 is 14 amino acids long. With 4 bases clipped from V and 4 bases from J, the junction kept 7 bases outside the gene matches. Germline CDR1 is SGHKS and CDR2 is YYEKEE (reference sequence). CDR3 sequence: CASSRDRATYGYTF. CDR3 DNA: TGTGCCAGCAGCCGAGACAGGGCCACCTATGGCTACACCTTC.

The V gene is TRBV15, the J gene TRBJ1-4; no definite D call. Trimming took 0 bases from V and 6 from J, leaving 17 bases between them. The CDR3 runs to 17 residues. CDR1 and CDR2 (germline): LNHNV, YYDKDF (reference sequence). The CDR3 sequence is CATSRDLDGAWDEKLFF. For the CDR3, the DNA is TGTGCCACCAGCAGAGATCTGGACGGCGCGTGGGATGAAAAACTGTTTTTT.

The chain has TRBV12-5 and TRBJ2-3; perhaps D is TRBD1 or TRBD2 (5 bases each). CDR3 length equals 14 residues. V was clipped by 6 bases and J by 10 bases, with 20 bases between them. CDR1 is LGHNT and CDR2 is FRNRAP in the germline V gene. The CDR3 here is CASGSLSGPHAQYF. The CDR3 nucleotides read TGTGCTAGTGGCTCACTGTCGGGACCGCATGCGCAGTATTTT.

The chain joins TRBV2 to TRBJ1-5; no definite D call. Germline-derived CDR1 and CDR2 are SNHLY and FYNNEI. Trimming took off 2 bases at V and 9 bases at J, with 5 bases between the two ends. CDR3 length: 11 amino acids. The CDR3 nucleotides are TGTGCCAGCAGTGAACGGGGGCCCCAGCATTTT. Translating it yields CASSERGPQHF. The variable domain in full, completed from reference TRBV2 and TRBJ1-5, reads EPEVTQTPSHQVTQMGQEVILRCVPISNHLYFYWYRQILGQKVEFLVSFYNNEISEKSEIFDDQFSVERPDGSNFTLKIRSTKLEDSAMYFCASSERGPQHFGDGTRLSIL.

This chain connects TRBV27 to TRBJ2-1, with D possibly called TRBD1 or TRBD2 (7 bases each). Germline V lookup: CDR1 MNHEY, CDR2 SMNVEV (reference sequence). CDR3 length equals 15 residues. Deletions cut 7 bases from V and 2 bases from J, with 15 bases between. The CDR3 coding sequence is TGTGCCAGCACCGGGGAGGGGGCGGCCTACAATGAGCAGTTCTTC. This sequence encodes CASTGEGAAYNEQFF.

This clone has just one count. This sequence joins TRBV25-1 and TRBJ1-3; D perhaps matches TRBD1 (5 bases). The V gene lost 6 bases and the J gene lost 2 bases, with 17 bases spanning the gap. Germline assignment: CDR1 MGHDK and CDR2 SYGVNS. There are 16 residues in the CDR3. CDR3 amino acids: CASSHSLRAAGNTIYF. In DNA, the CDR3 is TGTGCCAGCAGCCACTCCCTCAGGGCGGCTGGAAACACCATATATTTT.

The V call is TRBV6-5, the J call TRBJ1-5; D unclear. The V gene lost 6 bases and the J gene lost 3 bases, with 9 bases spanning the gap. This CDR3 comprises 13 residues. CDR1 and CDR2 from the germline V gene are MNHEY and SVGAGI. The CDR3 region is CASRPGNNQPQHF. CDR3 sequence (DNA): TGTGCCAGCAGACCGGGAAACAATCAGCCCCAGCATTTT.